These T cell receptor beta chains were read from a single sample in a study of T cells in Graves' hyperthyroidism and ophthalmopathy. TCRdb re-derived calls from the multiplex PCR reads in MiXCR, one entry per CDR3 protein. The table includes hundreds of thousands of distinct CDR3 sequences, approximately 14% detected once. The sample consisted of blood. These receptors were taken from a woman younger than 30 with Graves' hyperthyroidism. Each CDR3 is given without its conserved first and last residue. Only some rows state a clone size, as once, few, many or a class for expanded clones.

v_gene	j_gene	abundance	CDR3aa
TRBV4-1	TRBJ2-5	.	ASSQSGAGVWETQY
TRBV11-3	TRBJ2-3	many	ASSLMGGSAKDTQY
TRBV6-1	TRBJ1-4	few	ASSKNPGGNEKLF
TRBV15	TRBJ2-1	.	ATSRSGPRHEQF
TRBV6-2/TRBV6-3	TRBJ1-1	.	ASSLQDYTEAF
TRBV3-1	TRBJ2-1	many	ASSQEKGPSGNEQF
TRBV11-1	TRBJ2-7	many	ASSTGLASSYEQY
TRBV20-1	TRBJ2-1	many	SAKGTSGSREQF
TRBV19	TRBJ2-7	.	ASSNQGMEQY
TRBV10-3	TRBJ1-5	few	AISDRQGDQPQH
TRBV5-1	TRBJ2-1	.	ASTHIAGSNEQF
TRBV12-3/TRBV12-4	TRBJ2-1	many	ASSYSGRESEQF
TRBV27	TRBJ2-5	many	ASRKRGLAGGKETQY
TRBV6-5	TRBJ1-5	few	ASSYRGSEIPSNQPQH
TRBV20-1	TRBJ1-1	few	SARDRGRGMAEAF
TRBV29-1	TRBJ1-1	few	SVSPSGGGGMNTEAF
TRBV5-6	TRBJ1-1	.	ASNKETGVFAEAF
TRBV5-5	TRBJ2-7	.	ASSLGVGLYEQY
TRBV10-3	TRBJ2-4	.	AISDDLAKNIQY
TRBV5-1	TRBJ2-5	few	ASSLGLRAAGAQETQY
TRBV12-3/TRBV12-4	TRBJ2-3	few	ASLLGVITDTQY
TRBV7-2	TRBJ2-1	many	ASSLLGGRNYNEQF
TRBV20-1	TRBJ2-1	few	SAREGGGERGNEQF
TRBV3-1	TRBJ2-1	many	ASSRQGALNEQF
TRBV7-2	TRBJ1-1	.	ASSPRGTGVNEAF
TRBV5-4	TRBJ2-1	many	ASSLGQATYNEQF
TRBV2	TRBJ1-6	many	ASKPEHKGHLH
TRBV4-3	TRBJ2-1	.	VSSQVLAGAYNEQF
TRBV11-2	TRBJ2-1	few	ASSWRRIVSYNEQF
TRBV7-2	TRBJ2-3	many	ASSFGLRVRGVGDTQY
TRBV20-1	TRBJ2-3	many	SARGPRVRSDTQY
TRBV6-5	TRBJ1-2	many	ASSYTLPGRRNYGYT
TRBV5-1	TRBJ2-1	.	ASSFVGGLYNEQF
TRBV11-1	TRBJ2-2	many	ASSRSAGTLGELF
TRBV12-3/TRBV12-4	TRBJ2-1	many	AIRGTSGGSEQF
TRBV7-9	TRBJ2-1	.	ASSLVRGKGEQL
TRBV7-2	TRBJ2-2	.	ASRGGTGELF
TRBV29-1	TRBJ1-2	few	SVTGDRGHYGYT
TRBV11-2	TRBJ1-2	few	ASSPRTGLEYGYT
TRBV3-1	TRBJ2-1	many	ASSLHYNEQF
TRBV7-2	TRBJ2-1	many	ASSPTSGDKQF
TRBV2	TRBJ2-1	few	ASATGVGHEQF
TRBV20-1	TRBJ2-3	many	SARVRDRHTDTQY
TRBV29-1	TRBJ2-5	few	SARGGLAGEETQY
TRBV6-2/TRBV6-3	TRBJ2-1	many	ASSYPGLAGQSSSSYNEQF
TRBV18	TRBJ1-1	many	ASSRPPRDNTEAF
TRBV7-9	TRBJ1-3	many	ASSLGTGSSGNTIY
TRBV13	TRBJ2-1	.	ASSLDGVHEQF
TRBV12-3/TRBV12-4	TRBJ2-6	few	ASSLRQPQPGANVLT
TRBV2	TRBJ1-6	few	ASSRDRDSNSPLH
TRBV9	TRBJ2-7	few	ASSVGRGVYEQY
TRBV20-1	TRBJ2-7	many	SALGGGYEQY
TRBV12-3/TRBV12-4	TRBJ2-1	many	ASSLGLAAWEQF
TRBV20-1	TRBJ2-2	.	GARDVGRPLTGELF
TRBV11-2	TRBJ2-3	many	ASSLVQFRRTDTQY